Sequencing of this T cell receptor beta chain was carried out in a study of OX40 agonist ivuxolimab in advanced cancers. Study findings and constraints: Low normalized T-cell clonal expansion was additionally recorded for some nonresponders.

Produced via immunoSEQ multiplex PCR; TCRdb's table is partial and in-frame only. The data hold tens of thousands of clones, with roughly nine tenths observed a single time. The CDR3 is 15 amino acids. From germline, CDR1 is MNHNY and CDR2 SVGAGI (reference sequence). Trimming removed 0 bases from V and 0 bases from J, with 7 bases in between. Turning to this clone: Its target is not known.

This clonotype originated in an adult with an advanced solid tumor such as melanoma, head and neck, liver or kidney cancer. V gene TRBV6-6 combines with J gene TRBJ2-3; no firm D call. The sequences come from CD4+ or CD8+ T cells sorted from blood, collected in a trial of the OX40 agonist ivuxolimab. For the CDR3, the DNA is TGTGCCAGCAGTTACTCACCCCCTAGCACAGATACGCAGTATTTT. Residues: CASSYSPPSTDTQYF.